The subject of this entry is one TCR beta chain. Its antigen is not known. This CDR3 has 13 amino acids. V dropped 4 bases and J dropped 5; count of bases not matched to a gene: 4. This sample was included in a study of vaccination effects on CD4 cells after COVID-19. Only in-frame clones appear in the TCRdb table, and some are missing; sequencing was by immunoSEQ multiplex PCR. The sample comprises approximately 37,000 clones, around two thirds of which are singletons, and roughly 8.4% rests with the top ten. Subsequent to a culture period of roughly 11 days, CD4+ T cells were isolated. Each participant received a vaccine that was either BNT162b2 or mRNA-1273, given as two doses.

Sequences were derived from CD4+ T cells from PBMCs cultured without peptide, sampled after COVID-19 vaccination. The receptor was derived from a human donor who received a COVID-19 vaccine. This chain links TRBV12-3 or TRBV12-4 with TRBJ1-1; 7 bases are a match to TRBD1. CDR3 sequence (DNA): TGTGCCAGCAGTTGGTCACAGGGGACTGAAGCTTTCTTT. Translation gives CASSWSQGTEAFF.